Presented here are 24 T cell receptor beta chains from one specimen sequenced in a study of shared clonotypes between healthy human individuals. This table comes from immunoSEQ multiplex PCR, and its TCRdb copy is limited to in-frame clones, with some not included. The sample holds some 2,400,000 clones, roughly 95% seen once. The sample was naive CD4+ T cells sorted from blood. Specified subset: CD45RA+ positively selected. These receptors all come from a man between 18 and 29 years old in good health.

In nucleotides, the CDR3 is TGTGCCTGGAGTGTAGGCAGAGGAGGTGGCAAAAACATTCAGTACTTC. Translation gives CAWSVGRGGGKNIQYF. V and J are TRBV30 and TRBJ2-4; D possibly corresponds to TRBD2 (5 bases). The length of the CDR3 is 16 residues. Trimming shortened V by 0 bases and J by 3 bases, and 15 bases separated the two germline ends. Per the germline V gene, CDR1 is GTSNPN and CDR2 is SVGIG (reference sequence).

The chain recombines TRBV10-3 with TRBJ2-5; the D gene is possibly TRBD1 (6 bases). The CDR3 covers 17 residues. With 10 bases removed from V and 1 base from J, the gap between germline ends came to 25 bases. CDR1 and CDR2 (germline): ENHRY, SYGVKD. The DNA of the CDR3 is TGTGCCACCGACGTTGGGGCGACAGGAGCCATCCAAGAGACCCAGTACTTC. It encodes CATDVGATGAIQETQYF.

This clone has just one count. The same CDR3 is also encoded by other DNA sequences in this sample. The CDR3 DNA sequence: TGTGCCAGCACCCAGCAAGAGACCCAGTACTTC. Its protein product is CASTQQETQYF. The J gene is TRBJ2-5, the V gene TRBV2, with unresolved D. The CDR3 extends over 11 amino acids. Germline V gene sequence: CDR1 SNHLY, CDR2 FYNNEI. Trimming stripped 7 bases from V and 2 bases from J, with 5 bases between.

The V call is TRBV5-4, the J call TRBJ2-2; D might be TRBD1 (5 bases). Germline CDR1 is SGHNT and CDR2 is YYREEE (reference sequence). This CDR3 has 14 residues. Between the trimmed V and J ends, which lost 4 bases and 3 bases, there was a span of 10 bases. CDR3 in DNA: TGTGCCAGCAGCCTACCAGGGTACACCGGGGAGCTGTTTTTT. This translates into CASSLPGYTGELFF. Variable domain in full (rest from reference TRBV5-4 and TRBJ2-2): ETGVTQSPTHLIKTRGQQVTLRCSSQSGHNTVSWYQQALGQGPQFIFQYYREEENGRGNFPPRFSGLQFPNYSSELNVNALELDDSALYLCASSLPGYTGELFFGEGSRLTVL.

The chain joins TRBV11-3 to TRBJ2-2; 9 nucleotides line up with TRBD1. Per germline, CDR1 SGHNT and CDR2 YENEEA. CDR3 length: 14 amino acids. The V and J ends lost 5 bases and 6 bases, in that order; junction bases with no gene match: 4. This CDR3 is CASSIQGASGELFF. The DNA for the CDR3 is TGTGCCAGCAGCATACAGGGGGCATCCGGGGAGCTGTTTTTT.

V and J are TRBV27 and TRBJ2-3; 9 positions agree with TRBD1. V lost 6 bases, J lost 3 bases, and 4 bases stayed unmatched. The CDR3 has 14 residues. Germline CDR1 MNHEY, CDR2 SMNVEV (reference sequence). The CDR3 loop reads CASRGDRGTDTQYF. CDR3 nucleotide sequence: TGTGCCAGCAGGGGAGACAGGGGGACAGATACGCAGTATTTT.

The chain carries TRBV7-2 and TRBJ2-1; no clear D gene. Germline V gene lookup returns CDR1 SGHTA and CDR2 FQGNSA. Trimming removed 4 bases at V and 7 bases at J, with 11 bases between. The CDR3 covers 13 residues. Written as DNA, the CDR3 is TGTGCCAGCAGCTCTACAATAGGGAATGAGCAGTTCTTC. Its protein product is CASSSTIGNEQFF.

Of note for this clone: The same CDR3 arises from other DNA sequences in this sample as well. This sequence joins TRBV10-3 and TRBJ2-2; unclear D gene. The germline gives CDR1 ENHRY, CDR2 SYGVKD. The V and J ends lost 0 bases and 1 base respectively, with 6 bases between them. CDR3 length: 15 residues. The CDR3 protein is CAISESKGNTGELFF. Here the CDR3 DNA reads TGTGCCATCAGTGAGTCGAAAGGGAACACCGGGGAGCTGTTTTTT.

As concerns this clone: The same CDR3 is also encoded by other DNA sequences in this sample. This chain links TRBV10-3 with TRBJ1-1; D not certain. From germline, CDR1 is ENHRY and CDR2 SYGVKD. V was shortened by 3 bases and J by 4 bases, with 3 bases between the two germline ends. The CDR3 covers 11 residues. The CDR3 region has the DNA TGTGCCATCAGTGACGGCACTGAAGCTTTCTTT. Translation gives CAISDGTEAFF.

V usage is TRBV6-5 and J usage is TRBJ1-1, with D possibly being TRBD1 (6 bases). V was pared by 7 bases and J by 7 bases, with 16 bases between. Germline CDR1 and CDR2: MNHEY and SVGAGI. The CDR3 is 13 amino acids. The chain's CDR3 is CASTQPATGEAFF. The CDR3 region has the DNA TGTGCCAGCACCCAACCTGCGACAGGTGAAGCTTTCTTT.

This chain links TRBV6-5 with TRBJ2-1; no definite D call. CDR1 MNHEY and CDR2 SVGAGI come from the germline V gene. The CDR3 sequence is 15 residues long. V was clipped by 2 bases and J by 6 bases, with 14 bases between them. CDR3 in amino acids: CASSYGRTTLNEQFF. For the CDR3, the DNA is TGTGCCAGCAGTTACGGCAGGACCACTCTCAATGAGCAGTTCTTC.

CDR3 in amino acids: CASSTPGQGYGYTF. The CDR3 DNA reads TGCGCCAGCAGCACCCCGGGACAGGGCTATGGCTACACCTTC. J is TRBJ1-2 and V is TRBV5-1; 9 bases fit TRBD1. The CDR3 sequence is 14 residues long. V lost 4 bases to trimming and J lost 4 bases; unmatched junction nucleotides: 5. Germline-derived CDR1 and CDR2 are SGHRS and YFSETQ. Supplemented by reference TRBV5-1 and TRBJ1-2, the full variable domain reads KAGVTQTPRYLIKTRGQQVTLSCSPISGHRSVSWYQQTPGQGLQFLFEYFSETQRNKGNFPGRFSGRQFSNSRSEMNVSTLELGDSALYLCASSTPGQGYGYTFGSGTRLTVV.

The chain has TRBV6-5 and TRBJ1-2; D is possibly TRBD1 (6 bases). The CDR3 contains 16 residues. CDR1 and CDR2 from the germline V gene are MNHEY and SVGAGI. Trimming stripped 0 bases from V and 6 bases from J, with 17 bases between. The chain's CDR3 is CASSYSSRGGGDGYTF. Written as DNA, the CDR3 is TGTGCCAGCAGTTACTCGAGCAGGGGAGGTGGTGATGGCTACACCTTC.

V usage is TRBV30 and J usage is TRBJ1-2; tentatively, D is TRBD1 (5 bases). Trimming shortened V by 4 bases and J by 0 bases, and 12 bases separated the two germline ends. Germline V gene data show CDR1 as GTSNPN and CDR2 as SVGIG (reference sequence). The CDR3 consists of 14 residues. The CDR3: CAWTRRASNYGYTF. CDR3 in DNA: TGTGCCTGGACTCGCAGGGCCTCTAACTATGGCTACACCTTC.

V and J are TRBV11-2 and TRBJ2-1, with 8 bases fitting TRBD2. The CDR3 runs to 17 residues. Germline CDR1 is SGHAT and CDR2 is FQNNGV. Trimming took 5 bases from V and 0 from J; bases not matched to a gene: 9. The CDR3 nucleotides read TGTGCCAGCAGCCCCGGAGATCGGGGGGGCTCCTACAATGAGCAGTTCTTC. Translating gives CASSPGDRGGSYNEQFF.

This chain uses TRBV19 with TRBJ1-2, with 7 bases identical to TRBD1. The CDR3 has 14 residues. The J segment lost 8 bases and the V segment lost 5 bases, leaving 11 bases of the junction unmatched. CDR1 LNHDA and CDR2 SQIVND come from the germline V gene (reference sequence). As DNA, the CDR3 is TGTGCCAGTAGTCATGCACAGGGGTCGCGCGGCTACACCTTC. As protein: CASSHAQGSRGYTF.

The CDR3 loop is CASSLDRIRKGNQPQHF. The CDR3 bases are TGTGCCAGCAGCTTAGATCGAATCAGAAAGGGCAATCAGCCCCAGCATTTT. The chain links TRBV7-2 to TRBJ1-5; D gene unclear. Germline CDR1 reads SGHTA; CDR2 reads FQGNSA. The V and J ends lost 1 base and 2 bases respectively, with 15 bases between them. This CDR3 region has 17 residues.

This chain joins TRBV25-1 and TRBJ2-5; TRBD1 matches 9 bases. CDR1 is MGHDK and CDR2 is SYGVNS in the germline V gene. J was trimmed by 2 bases and V by 8 bases; bases with no gene match: 6. This CDR3 is built from 14 residues. The CDR3 nucleotides read TGTGCCAGCTCCGGGACAGGGCTTCAAGAGACCCAGTACTTC. Protein product: CASSGTGLQETQYF. The whole variable domain, filled in from reference TRBV25-1 and TRBJ2-5, reads EADIYQTPRYLVIGTGKKITLECSQTMGHDKMYWYQQDPGMELHLIHYSYGVNSTEKGDLSSESTVSRIRTEHFPLTLESARPSHTSQYLCASSGTGLQETQYFGPGTRLLVL.

On this clone: The identical CDR3 is also encoded by other nucleotide sequences in the sample. V gene TRBV5-4 combines with J gene TRBJ2-2; 7 nucleotides line up with TRBD1. The junction had 4 bases not matched to a gene; V was cut back by 2 bases and J by 3 bases. Germline lookup yields CDR1 SGHNT and CDR2 YYREEE (reference sequence). The CDR3 has 15 amino acids. The CDR3: CASSLRDRDTGELFF. CDR3 sequence (DNA): TGTGCCAGCAGCTTACGGGACAGAGACACCGGGGAGCTGTTTTTT.

The DNA of the CDR3 is TGTGCCAGCAGTTTATCCGGGACCAAGGATTCACCCCTCCACTTT. It translates to CASSLSGTKDSPLHF. V usage is TRBV28 and J usage is TRBJ1-6; TRBD1 is a possible D gene (5 bases). Trimming cost V 1 base and J 8 bases, with 12 bases left between them. This CDR3 spans 15 amino acids. Germline V CDR1 and CDR2: MDHEN, SYDVKM.

The chain employs TRBV25-1 and TRBJ2-2, with D tentatively TRBD1 (5 bases). The CDR3 spans 14 residues. CDR1 is MGHDK, CDR2 SYGVNS, per germline. Trimming shortened V by 4 bases and J by 1 base, and 7 bases separated the two germline ends. The CDR3 spells CASSGDRNTGELFF. The DNA of the CDR3 is TGTGCCAGCAGTGGCGACAGGAACACCGGGGAGCTGTTTTTT.

Of note for this clone: Other DNA sequences of this sample code for an identical CDR3. The chain is built from TRBV10-1 and TRBJ2-4; D may be TRBD1 or TRBD2 (6 bases each). CDR3 size: 13 residues. CDR1 and CDR2 (germline): WNHNN, SYGVQD (reference sequence). Trimming took off 0 bases at V and 7 bases at J, with 7 bases between the two ends. This CDR3 is CASSESGGNIQYF. The CDR3 DNA follows: TGCGCCAGCAGTGAGTCAGGGGGGAACATTCAGTACTTC.

The chain carries TRBV7-9 and TRBJ2-1; TRBD2 is a possible D gene (5 bases). Germline assignment: CDR1 SEHNR and CDR2 FQNEAQ (reference sequence). This CDR3 has 16 residues. V was shortened by 7 bases and J by 1 base, with 17 bases between the two germline ends. CDR3 region: CASKGATEISYNEQFF. DNA for the CDR3: TGTGCCAGCAAGGGAGCTACTGAGATATCCTACAATGAGCAGTTCTTC. Using reference TRBV7-9 and TRBJ2-1 for the parts outside the CDR3, the full variable domain is DTGVSQNPRHKITKRGQNVTFRCDPISEHNRLYWYRQTLGQGPEFLTYFQNEAQLEKSRLLSDRFSAERPKGSFSTLEIQRTEQGDSAMYLCASKGATEISYNEQFFGPGTRLTVL.

The V gene is TRBV9, the J gene TRBJ2-5; TRBD2 is a possible D gene (6 bases). The V and J ends lost 4 bases and 1 base respectively, with 14 bases between them. This CDR3 is built from 15 residues. CDR1 and CDR2 (germline): SGDLS, YYNGEE. The CDR3 protein is CASSIAGRTQETQYF. The CDR3 nucleotides read TGTGCCAGCAGCATCGCAGGGAGGACCCAAGAGACCCAGTACTTC. Variable domain in full (rest from reference TRBV9 and TRBJ2-5): DSGVTQTPKHLITATGQRVTLRCSPRSGDLSVYWYQQSLDQGLQFLIQYYNGEERAKGNILERFSAQQFPDLHSELNLSSLELGDSALYFCASSIAGRTQETQYFGPGTRLLVL.